The 30 T cell receptor beta chains below were found in one sample sequenced in a study of blood T cell repertoires in COVID-19. Method: immunoSEQ multiplex PCR; TCRdb's copy keeps in-frame clones and lacks some. The profile shows 250,000 to 300,000 clones, 80% to 90% of them singletons. Sequenced sample: peripheral blood. The origin of the receptors is a woman in her sixties or seventies with acute or convalescent COVID-19.

The table lists this clone with a count of one. The rearrangement links TRBV3-1 (or the pseudogene TRBV3-2) to TRBJ1-6; D is undetermined. CDR1 LGHDT and CDR2 YNNKEL come from the germline V gene (reference sequence). The CDR3 is made up of 14 amino acids. V was cut by 4 bases and J by 7 bases, with 11 bases left in between. CDR3 region: CASSPEVDNSPLHF. CDR3 DNA sequence: TGTGCCAGCAGCCCCGAGGTAGACAATTCACCCCTCCACTTT.

The chain is built from TRBV2 and TRBJ1-2; perhaps TRBD1 as D (6 bases). Between the trimmed V and J ends, which lost 5 bases and 8 bases, there was a span of 21 bases. The CDR3 covers 15 residues. Germline CDR1 SNHLY, CDR2 FYNNEI. In DNA form, the CDR3 reads TGTGCCAGCAGTCTCATCCGGGACACATCGGGGGGCTACACCTTC. Protein sequence: CASSLIRDTSGGYTF.

The chain has TRBV6-7 and TRBJ2-3; TRBD2 matches at 13 bases. TRBV6-7 is an open reading frame whose function is uncertain. The CDR3 has 22 amino acids. V shed 7 bases, J shed 2 bases, and the junction held 24 bases outside the gene matches. CDR3 residues: CASTTPGTGALAGGRNTDTQYF. As DNA, the CDR3 is TGTGCCAGCACCACACCCGGGACAGGGGCACTAGCGGGGGGGCGCAACACAGATACGCAGTATTTT.

V and J are TRBV15 and TRBJ2-7, with 8 positions matching TRBD1. The CDR3 is 16 amino acids. Germline V gene data show CDR1 as LNHNV and CDR2 as YYDKDF (reference sequence). Trimming took 1 base from V and 2 from J; bases not matched to a gene: 7. DNA for the CDR3: TGTGCCACCAGCAGAGCCGACAGGGGCCTCGCCTACGAGCAGTACTTC. Translated, it gives CATSRADRGLAYEQYF.

This chain uses TRBV9 with TRBJ2-7; 8 bases align to TRBD2. Per the germline V gene, CDR1 is SGDLS and CDR2 is YYNGEE. V lost 2 bases to trimming and J lost 0 bases; unmatched junction nucleotides: 4. This CDR3 has 15 residues. CDR3 coding DNA: TGTGCCAGCAGCGTTGGCGGGGGGACCTCCTACGAGCAGTACTTC. Protein product: CASSVGGGTSYEQYF.

CDR3: CASSQVALSGNTIYF. The CDR3, as DNA: TGTGCCAGCAGCCAAGTAGCGCTTTCTGGAAACACCATATATTTT. The chain couples TRBV3-1 (or the pseudogene TRBV3-2) to TRBJ1-3; D is ambiguous. Germline CDR1 and CDR2: LGHDT and YNNKEL (reference sequence). The CDR3 is 15 amino acids. Trimming stripped 1 base from V and 1 base from J, with 8 bases between.

The chain combines TRBV6-2 or TRBV6-3 with TRBJ2-7; 8 bases line up with TRBD2. Germline loops: CDR1 MNHEY, CDR2 SVGEGT. This CDR3 spans 14 amino acids. V trimming: 2 bases; J trimming: 3 bases; junction bases outside the gene matches: 3. CDR3 amino acids: CASSYIGRGYEQYF. The CDR3 DNA sequence: TGTGCCAGCAGTTACATCGGGAGGGGCTACGAGCAGTACTTC.

The genes are TRBV7-9 and TRBJ2-1, with 7 nucleotides matching TRBD1. V lost 1 base to trimming and J lost 8 bases; unmatched junction nucleotides: 5. Germline values: CDR1 SEHNR, CDR2 FQNEAQ (reference sequence). The CDR3 totals 14 residues. CDR3 protein: CASSLEQGVDEQFF. The CDR3 nucleotides read TGTGCCAGCAGCTTAGAGCAGGGGGTCGATGAGCAGTTCTTC.

A few counts support this clone. V usage is TRBV27 and J usage is TRBJ2-7, with 11 bases lining up with TRBD1. This CDR3 region has 13 residues. CDR1 is MNHEY, CDR2 SMNVEV, per germline (reference sequence). J lost 4 bases, V lost 7 bases, and 3 bases had no gene match. CDR3 region: CASMRDRGYEQYF. The DNA of the CDR3 is TGTGCCAGCATGAGGGACAGGGGGTACGAGCAGTACTTC.

The chain carries TRBV21-1 and TRBJ1-6; TRBD1 reflects the table's D call only, with no check against the DNA. TRBV21-1 is labeled a pseudogene. CDR3 length equals 15 residues. The CDR3 spells CASSKGGRGNSPLHF. The CDR3 region has the DNA TGTGCCAGCAGCAAAGGCGGCAGGGGAAATTCACCCCTCCACTTT.

The chain couples TRBV6-6 to TRBJ2-7, with TRBD2 matching over 7 bases. CDR3 length: 15 residues. With 6 bases clipped from V and 6 bases from J, the junction kept 14 bases outside the gene matches. Per the germline V gene, CDR1 is MNHNY and CDR2 is SVGAGI (reference sequence). The CDR3 sequence: CASSQQTSRSVEQYF. The CDR3 DNA sequence: TGTGCCAGCAGCCAACAGACTAGCAGGTCGGTCGAGCAGTACTTC.

This clone was picked up a small number of times. The genes are TRBV18 and TRBJ1-2; D may be TRBD1 (6 bases). The germline V and J ends were trimmed by 5 bases and 5 bases, with 9 bases remaining between them. The CDR3 contains 12 residues. Germline CDR1 KGHSH, CDR2 LQKENI. CDR3 bases: TGTGCCAGCTCAAGGACAGATTATGGCTACACCTTC. Translation gives CASSRTDYGYTF.

This chain links TRBV6-5 with TRBJ1-5, with 7 bases matching TRBD1. The CDR3 contains 15 residues. Germline V CDR1 and CDR2: MNHEY, SVGAGI. J gave up 6 bases and V 5 bases, and 10 bases lay outside the gene matches. CDR3 nucleotide sequence: TGTGCCAGCAGTAGGTCACAGGGGCTGGTTCAGCCCCAGCATTTT. It encodes CASSRSQGLVQPQHF.

The chain links TRBV15 to TRBJ1-2, with D hard to call. The CDR3 extends over 13 amino acids. CDR1 and CDR2 from the germline V gene are LNHNV and YYDKDF (reference sequence). V lost 3 bases and J 1 base, leaving 6 bases between the germline ends. CDR3 in amino acids: CATSSGSNYGYTF. CDR3 nucleotides: TGTGCCACCAGCAGCGGGAGTAACTATGGCTACACCTTC.

The V and J genes are TRBV5-4 and TRBJ1-1; D gene uncertain. The CDR3 runs 13 residues. Per the germline V gene, CDR1 is SGHNT and CDR2 is YYREEE (reference sequence). Trimming pared 2 bases from V and 10 bases from J, leaving 15 bases between. This chain's CDR3 is CASSLVGSEGAFF. As DNA, the CDR3 is TGTGCCAGCAGCTTAGTGGGCTCGGAGGGAGCTTTCTTT.

This chain connects TRBV6-4 to TRBJ1-4; 9 nucleotides line up with TRBD1. In germline, CDR1 is MRHNA, CDR2 SNTAGT. The CDR3 length is 14 residues. The ends lost 6 bases at V and 6 bases at J; junction bases unmatched: 5. This CDR3 reads CASRRDRVDEKLFF. Written as DNA, the CDR3 is TGTGCCAGCAGGAGGGACAGGGTGGATGAAAAACTGTTTTTT.

The chain joins TRBV11-2 to TRBJ1-1; 11 nucleotides line up with TRBD1. The CDR3 consists of 15 residues. The V and J ends lost 4 bases and 3 bases, in that order; junction bases with no gene match: 4. Germline V gene data show CDR1 as SGHAT and CDR2 as FQNNGV. The CDR3 here is CASSWGTGGYTEAFF. DNA of the CDR3: TGTGCCAGCAGCTGGGGGACAGGGGGATACACTGAAGCTTTCTTT.

The chain links TRBV5-1 to TRBJ2-7; D is uncertain. V lost 8 bases to trimming and J lost 3 bases, with 21 bases between them. The CDR3 covers 15 residues. Germline V gene lookup returns CDR1 SGHRS and CDR2 YFSETQ. The CDR3 sequence is CASRHLPHTDYEQYF. For the CDR3, the DNA is TGCGCCAGTCGTCATCTCCCCCATACAGACTACGAGCAGTACTTC.

A single count supports this clone. J is TRBJ1-2 and V is TRBV4-1; D uncertain. V gave up 1 base and J gave up 3 bases, with 15 bases separating them. The germline V gene has CDR1 MGHRA and CDR2 YSYEKL. The CDR3 contains 16 residues. Here the CDR3 DNA reads TGCGCCAGCAGCCAAGTCAAGGGTAGGACTGACTATGGCTACACCTTC. Translation: CASSQVKGRTDYGYTF.

The gene calls are TRBV2 and TRBJ1-2; TRBD1 matches at 7 bases. V shed 7 bases and J 2 bases; nucleotides not matched to a gene: 10. CDR3 length: 15 residues. CDR1 and CDR2 (germline): SNHLY, FYNNEI. CDR3 DNA: TGTGCCAGCACTTTGGACAGGACACTCAACTATGGCTACACCTTC. Amino acid sequence: CASTLDRTLNYGYTF.

The rearrangement links TRBV6-5 to TRBJ1-6, with D maybe TRBD1 (5 bases). Trimming shortened V by 2 bases and J by 7 bases, and 15 bases separated the two germline ends. The CDR3 totals 16 residues. Germline V gene data show CDR1 as MNHEY and CDR2 as SVGAGI. For the CDR3, the DNA is TGTGCCAGCAGTTACGACGCGAGGACATTAAATTCACCCCTCCACTTT. Translating it yields CASSYDARTLNSPLHF.

The V call is TRBV2, the J call TRBJ2-2, with D possibly being TRBD2 (7 bases). The V and J ends lost 5 bases and 0 bases respectively, with 10 bases between them. This CDR3 has 15 residues. Germline V lookup: CDR1 SNHLY, CDR2 FYNNEI. The CDR3 DNA is TGTGCCAGCAGTACGGGGGGCGCGAACACCGGGGAGCTGTTTTTT. Amino acid sequence: CASSTGGANTGELFF.

The chain recombines TRBV18 with TRBJ1-2; D call uncertain. V lost 6 bases and J lost 0, with 5 bases in between. CDR1 and CDR2 from the germline V gene are KGHSH and LQKENI. The length of the CDR3 is 12 residues. DNA for the CDR3: TGTGCCAGCTCGGAGGCTAACTATGGCTACACCTTC. Translated, it gives CASSEANYGYTF.

This chain joins TRBV6-6 and TRBJ2-1; maybe TRBD2 (5 bases). The CDR3 covers 14 residues. Germline V lookup: CDR1 MNHNY, CDR2 SVGAGI (reference sequence). V was cut by 5 bases and J by 0 bases, with 8 bases left in between. CDR3 nucleotide sequence: TGTGCCAGCAGTCTTGGGAGCTCCTACAATGAGCAGTTCTTC. Its translation is CASSLGSSYNEQFF.

This clone has a single count. The chain joins TRBV5-1 to TRBJ2-7, with D maybe TRBD2 (7 bases). The V end lost 3 bases, the J end lost 2 bases, and 12 bases lay between the germline ends. The CDR3 is 14 amino acids. Germline V gives CDR1 SGHRS, CDR2 YFSETQ. This CDR3 is CASSWEGGPYEQYF. As DNA, the CDR3 is TGCGCCAGCAGCTGGGAGGGGGGGCCCTACGAGCAGTACTTC.

This chain connects TRBV7-6 to TRBJ2-7, with TRBD1 identical over 10 bases. The V gene's germline CDR1 is SGHVS and CDR2 FNYEAQ. This CDR3 spans 15 amino acids. The V gene end was trimmed by 0 bases and the J gene end by 6 bases; junction bases not matched to a gene: 5. CDR3 in DNA: TGTGCCAGCAGCTTAGCGGGGGACAGGGGAGGCGAGCAGTACTTC. Its protein is CASSLAGDRGGEQYF. The complete variable domain, with remaining parts taken from reference TRBV7-6 and TRBJ2-7, reads GAGVSQSPRYKVTKRGQDVALRCDPISGHVSLYWYRQALGQGPEFLTYFNYEAQQDKSGLPNDRFSAERPEGSISTLTIQRTEQRDSAMYRCASSLAGDRGGEQYFGPGTRLTVT.

The sample holds one count of this clone. Being one base from a much bigger clone, this may be a read error. This chain uses TRBV11-2 with TRBJ1-1, with D maybe TRBD1 (5 bases). CDR1 is SGHAT and CDR2 is FQNNGV in the germline V gene. Trimming stripped 1 base from V and 1 base from J, with 7 bases between. CDR3 length: 14 residues. The CDR3 region is CASSLGQSNTEAFF. In DNA form, the CDR3 reads TGTGCCAGCAGCTTAGGACAGTCGAACACTGAAGCTTTCTTT.

V is TRBV5-1 and J is TRBJ1-1; 9 bases fit TRBD1. In germline, CDR1 is SGHRS, CDR2 YFSETQ. The CDR3 covers 15 residues. V was pared by 4 bases and J by 4 bases, with 8 bases of the junction left unmatched. The CDR3 reads CASSGPGTGSTEAFF. In DNA form, the CDR3 reads TGCGCCAGCAGCGGGCCCGGGACAGGGAGCACTGAAGCTTTCTTT.

The count of this clone is one. This chain connects TRBV5-1 to TRBJ2-3, with TRBD2 identical over 7 bases. J lost 2 bases, V lost 2 bases, and 5 bases had no gene match. The length of the CDR3 is 15 residues. Germline V lookup: CDR1 SGHRS, CDR2 YFSETQ. CDR3 coding DNA: TGCGCCAGCAGCTTACGGGGACTATTCACAGATACGCAGTATTTT. This codes for CASSLRGLFTDTQYF.

The CDR3 region has the DNA TGTGCCAGCATTCAGTGGGGGGTGAACACTGAAGCTTTCTTT. This translates into CASIQWGVNTEAFF. The V call is TRBV6-5, the J call TRBJ1-1, with a possible D match to TRBD1 (5 bases). CDR1 is MNHEY and CDR2 is SVGAGI in the germline V gene. Trimming cost V 7 bases and J 0 bases, with 12 bases left between them. The CDR3 loop spans 14 amino acids.